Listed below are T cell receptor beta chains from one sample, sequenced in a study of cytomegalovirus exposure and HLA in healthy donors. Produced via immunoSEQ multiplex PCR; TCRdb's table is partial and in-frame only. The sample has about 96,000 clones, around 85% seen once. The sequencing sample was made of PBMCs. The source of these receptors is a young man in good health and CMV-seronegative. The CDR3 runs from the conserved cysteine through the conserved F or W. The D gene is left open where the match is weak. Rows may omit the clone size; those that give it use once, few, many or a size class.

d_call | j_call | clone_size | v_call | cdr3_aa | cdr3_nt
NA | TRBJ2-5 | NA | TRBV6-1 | CASRGAASGTQYF | TGTGCCAGCAGGGGGGCAGCTTCGGGGACCCAGTACTTC
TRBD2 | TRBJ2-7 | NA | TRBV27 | CASSSGLAGEQYF | TGTGCCAGCAGTTCGGGACTAGCGGGGGAGCAGTACTTC
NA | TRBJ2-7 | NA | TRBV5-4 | CASSLGRSSYEQYF | TGTGCCAGCAGCCTGGGACGGAGCTCCTACGAGCAGTACTTC
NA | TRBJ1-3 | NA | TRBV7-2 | CASSLESAGNTIYF | TGTGCCAGCAGCTTAGAGTCAGCTGGAAACACCATATATTTT
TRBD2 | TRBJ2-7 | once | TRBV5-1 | CASSLAVGVFEQYF | TGCGCCAGCAGTCTAGCGGTGGGGGTCTTCGAGCAGTACTTC
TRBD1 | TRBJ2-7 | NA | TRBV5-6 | CASSFWTGYAYEQYF | TGTGCCAGCAGCTTTTGGACAGGGTACGCCTACGAGCAGTACTTC
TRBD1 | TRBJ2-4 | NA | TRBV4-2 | CASSQDGQGRDIQYF | TGTGCCAGCAGCCAAGATGGACAGGGCAGGGACATTCAGTACTTC
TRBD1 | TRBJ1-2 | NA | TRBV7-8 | CASSLGQGDYGYTF | TGTGCCAGCAGCTTAGGACAGGGAGACTATGGCTACACCTTC
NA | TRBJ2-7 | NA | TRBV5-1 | CASSPYRGLVLHEQYF | TGCGCCAGCAGCCCCTATCGGGGACTCGTTCTTCACGAGCAGTACTTC
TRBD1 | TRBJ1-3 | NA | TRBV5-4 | CASSADRTGFGNTIYF | TGTGCCAGCAGCGCGGACAGGACGGGATTTGGAAACACCATATATTTT
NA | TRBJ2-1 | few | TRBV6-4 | CASSDSDQNEQFF | TGTGCCAGCAGTGACTCCGATCAGAATGAGCAGTTCTTC
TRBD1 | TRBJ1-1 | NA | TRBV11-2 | CASSRQGWTEAFF | TGTGCCAGCAGCCGACAGGGTTGGACTGAAGCTTTCTTT
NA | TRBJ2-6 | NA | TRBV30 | CAWGPPSGANVLTF | TGTGCCTGGGGCCCCCCCTCTGGGGCCAACGTCCTGACTTTC
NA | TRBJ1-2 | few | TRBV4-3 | CASSQESNYGYTF | TGCGCCAGCAGCCAAGAATCAAACTATGGCTACACCTTC
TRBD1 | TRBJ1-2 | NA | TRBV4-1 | CASSQPDRGNGYTF | TGCGCCAGCAGCCAACCCGACAGGGGGAATGGCTACACCTTC
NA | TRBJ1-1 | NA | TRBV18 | CASSPKQSNTEAFF | TGTGCCAGCTCACCAAAACAGTCGAACACTGAAGCTTTCTTT
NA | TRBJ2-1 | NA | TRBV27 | CASSSEQGYNEQFF | TGTGCCAGCAGTAGCGAACAGGGTTACAATGAGCAGTTCTTC
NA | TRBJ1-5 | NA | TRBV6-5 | CASNIDSNQPQHF | TGTGCCAGCAACATCGATAGCAATCAGCCCCAGCATTTT
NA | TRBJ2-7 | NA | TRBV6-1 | CASSEGTVSSYEQYF | TGTGCCAGCAGTGAAGGGACAGTCTCCTCCTACGAGCAGTACTTC
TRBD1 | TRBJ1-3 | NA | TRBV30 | CAWSFGQGDSGNTIYF | TGTGCCTGGAGCTTCGGACAGGGCGACTCTGGAAACACCATATATTTT
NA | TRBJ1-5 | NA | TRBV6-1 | CASIGGINQPQHF | TGTGCCAGCATCGGGGGGATCAATCAGCCCCAGCATTTT
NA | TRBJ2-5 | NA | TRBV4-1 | CASRPTNQETQYF | TGCGCCAGCCGACCGACAAACCAAGAGACCCAGTACTTC
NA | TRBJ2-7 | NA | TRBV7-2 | CASSSAYEQYF | TGTGCCAGCAGCTCCGCCTACGAGCAGTACTTC
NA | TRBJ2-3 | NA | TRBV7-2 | CASSSNRRGTSTDTQYF | TGTGCCAGCAGCTCCAACCGACGAGGGACTAGCACAGATACGCAGTATTTT
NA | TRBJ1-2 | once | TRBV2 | CASTSEGDGYTF | TGTGCCAGCACGAGCGAGGGAGATGGCTACACCTTC
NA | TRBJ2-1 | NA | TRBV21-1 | CASTLETSGSSYNEQFF | TGTGCCAGCACCCTCGAGACTAGCGGGAGCTCCTACAATGAGCAGTTCTTC
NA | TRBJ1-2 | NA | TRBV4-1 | CASSQVTANYGYTF | TGCGCCAGCAGCCAAGTGACAGCTAACTATGGCTACACCTTC
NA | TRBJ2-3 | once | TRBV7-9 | CASSPPGTLVVDTQYF | TGTGCCAGCAGTCCTCCCGGGACACTGGTGGTAGATACGCAGTATTTT
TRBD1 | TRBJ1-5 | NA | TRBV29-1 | CSVEVQGDQPQHF | TGCAGCGTTGAAGTACAGGGGGACCAGCCCCAGCATTTT
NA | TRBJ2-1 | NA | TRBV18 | CASSQGVGNEQFF | TGTGCCAGCTCACAAGGGGTCGGCAATGAGCAGTTCTTC
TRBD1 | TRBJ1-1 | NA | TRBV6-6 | CASSYKGANTEAFF | TGTGCCAGCAGTTACAAGGGGGCGAACACTGAAGCTTTCTTT
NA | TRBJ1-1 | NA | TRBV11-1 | CASSPRTRNTEAFF | TGTGCCAGCAGCCCCCGGACTAGGAACACTGAAGCTTTCTTT
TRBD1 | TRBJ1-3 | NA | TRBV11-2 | CASSLWGSRDSTGNTIYF | TGTGCCAGCAGCTTATGGGGATCCCGGGACAGTACTGGAAACACCATATATTTT
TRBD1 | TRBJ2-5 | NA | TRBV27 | CASSSKDRGYQETQYF | TGTGCCAGCAGTTCGAAGGACAGGGGGTACCAAGAGACCCAGTACTTC
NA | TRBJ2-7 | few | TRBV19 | CASSTGSGAYEQYF | TGTGCCAGTAGTACAGGGTCGGGCGCCTACGAGCAGTACTTC
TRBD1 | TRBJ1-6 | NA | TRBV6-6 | CASARNRQGNSPLHF | TGTGCCAGCGCGAGGAACCGACAGGGGAATTCACCCCTCCACTTT
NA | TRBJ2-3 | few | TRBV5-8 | CASSSRTAFTDTQYF | TGTGCCAGCAGTTCGAGGACTGCTTTCACAGATACGCAGTATTTT
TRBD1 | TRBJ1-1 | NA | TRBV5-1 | CASSSGTGMNAFF | TGCGCCAGCAGCTCCGGGACAGGGATGAATGCTTTCTTT
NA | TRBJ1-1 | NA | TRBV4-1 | CASSQKGQGIIEAFF | TGCGCCAGCAGCCAAAAGGGCCAGGGGATCATTGAAGCTTTCTTT
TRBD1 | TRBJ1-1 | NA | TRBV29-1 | CSVVRDRGWTEAFF | TGCAGCGTTGTTAGGGACAGGGGGTGGACTGAAGCTTTCTTT
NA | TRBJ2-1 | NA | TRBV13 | CASSRSLNEQFF | TGTGCCAGCAGTAGAAGTCTCAATGAGCAGTTCTTC
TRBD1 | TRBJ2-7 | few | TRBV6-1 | CASSRGATGEYEQYF | TGTGCCAGCAGTAGGGGGGCGACAGGGGAATACGAGCAGTACTTC
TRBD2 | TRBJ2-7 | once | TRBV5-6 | CASSETTSAPSYEQYF | TGTGCCAGCAGCGAGACGACTAGCGCCCCTTCCTACGAGCAGTACTTC
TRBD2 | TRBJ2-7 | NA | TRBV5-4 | CASSLLLAGGPYEQYF | TGTGCCAGCAGCCTGCTTCTAGCGGGGGGACCCTACGAGCAGTACTTC
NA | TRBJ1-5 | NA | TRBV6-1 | CASSARGDQPQHF | TGTGCCAGCAGTGCCAGGGGAGATCAGCCCCAGCATTTT